This T cell receptor beta chain appears in the sequencing data of a study of blood T cells in healthy people across ages (dated by TCRdb to about 2015). Background on the whole study: Template switching captured roughly one uniquely barcoded TCR beta cDNA molecule per two T cells in model experiments. To track age-related changes in TCR beta repertoire diversity, the study relied on deep sequencing normalized with unique cDNA molecular identifiers. The donors were split into four age groups: young (average around 15 years), middle-aged (roughly 42), aged (62) and long-lived (approximately 80). Donors of different ages were randomly distributed across sequencing lanes to avoid experimental bias. The study analyzed two additional independent replicas of 1 million unique cDNA reads from the same blood draw for two donors, one aged 18 to 29 and one aged 80 or older.

Counted from cysteine to phenylalanine, this CDR3 has 11 amino acids. Solely the CDR3 DNA is kept, with 33 bases framed from the first base. V is pared back by 6 bases and J by 7 bases, with 10 bases lying between the germline termini. Reading the germline V gene (reference sequence) gives CDR1 SEHNR and CDR2 FQNEAQ. The study at large found these results: Because donor CMV infection status was unknown, age-related changes in expanded clonotypes were potentially confounded. Total diversity estimates from one million sequenced T cells were considered lower bounds and underestimates. Conclusive comparison of naive and antigen-experienced compartments was prevented by the profiling of bulk unsorted PBMCs. There was a strong correlation between observed TCR beta diversity and the percentage of naive T cells measured by flow cytometry. Compared with the aged group, more naive CD4+ T cells, fewer expanded clones and increased TCR diversity were shown by the long-lived group, suggesting age selection. As age increased, observed TCR beta diversity per million T cells dropped in a roughly linear way, and a significant reduction was already evident by age approximately 40.

The donors were roughly 40 Caucasian individuals from Russia, aged roughly 6 to 100 years, who were systemically healthy. Each donor gave about 9.7 milliliters of peripheral blood, drawn into EDTA-treated Vacutainer tubes. Ficoll-Paque density-gradient centrifugation was used to isolate PBMCs, with at least 6.5 million per sample. Trizol reagent was used to extract total RNA from the PBMCs, yielding at least 5.5 micrograms per sample. The percentages of naive CD45RAhigh/CD27high T cells were determined by flow cytometry on a PBMC aliquot from every donor. The library was built by means of 5' RACE. The sample was run on an Illumina HiSeq 2500. A second roughly 6 to 12 cycle PCR used a sample-barcoded 5' primer and a J-beta primer mix. A template-switch 5' adaptor carrying 12 random nucleotides introduced a unique molecular identifier onto each TCR beta cDNA molecule. Each sample yielded at least 2.5 million CDR3-containing paired-end reads. All of the RNA was converted into first-strand cDNA using the Mint cDNA synthesis kit, with a TRBC-specific oligonucleotide serving as the primer. Following uracil-DNA glycosylase treatment, a first 18-cycle PCR with universal primers M1SS and BC2_uni_R was performed on all cDNA. Per the source publication's procedure: Each sample was normalized by randomly selecting 1 million high-quality reads, each carrying a distinct molecular identifier. Reads with shared molecular identifiers were discarded instead of being binned into consensus sequences. MiTCR, run with a Q25 quality threshold and the strictest error-elimination algorithm, handled CDR3 identification, clonotype clustering and error correction. A nonparametric unseen species model using Euler transformation provided a lower-bound estimate of total TCR beta diversity. The public reads were reprocessed in TCRdb via fastp at Q25 and MiXCR, keeping in-frame beta chains. One record per CDR3 amino acid sequence lists the most common genes and DNA. TCRdb assigned the V and J calls; the authors' analysis was not used. For this sample there are 1.5 million to 1.8 million distinct CDR3 sequences; roughly 43% appear just once. The biggest ten clones account for just over 4% of the sample.

This clonotype appeared a few times. The clone's antigen remains unknown. The sample holds no much larger clone one base away, and base qualities are not on file. Sequencing was carried out using blood. This clonotype originated in a woman in her late teens or twenties in good health. The V and J segments used are TRBV7-9 and TRBJ2-7; the D gene lacks a confident call. The nucleotide sequence reads as follows: TGTGCCAGCAGTCCCGACGGGGAGCAGTACTTC. Its protein product is CASSPDGEQYF.